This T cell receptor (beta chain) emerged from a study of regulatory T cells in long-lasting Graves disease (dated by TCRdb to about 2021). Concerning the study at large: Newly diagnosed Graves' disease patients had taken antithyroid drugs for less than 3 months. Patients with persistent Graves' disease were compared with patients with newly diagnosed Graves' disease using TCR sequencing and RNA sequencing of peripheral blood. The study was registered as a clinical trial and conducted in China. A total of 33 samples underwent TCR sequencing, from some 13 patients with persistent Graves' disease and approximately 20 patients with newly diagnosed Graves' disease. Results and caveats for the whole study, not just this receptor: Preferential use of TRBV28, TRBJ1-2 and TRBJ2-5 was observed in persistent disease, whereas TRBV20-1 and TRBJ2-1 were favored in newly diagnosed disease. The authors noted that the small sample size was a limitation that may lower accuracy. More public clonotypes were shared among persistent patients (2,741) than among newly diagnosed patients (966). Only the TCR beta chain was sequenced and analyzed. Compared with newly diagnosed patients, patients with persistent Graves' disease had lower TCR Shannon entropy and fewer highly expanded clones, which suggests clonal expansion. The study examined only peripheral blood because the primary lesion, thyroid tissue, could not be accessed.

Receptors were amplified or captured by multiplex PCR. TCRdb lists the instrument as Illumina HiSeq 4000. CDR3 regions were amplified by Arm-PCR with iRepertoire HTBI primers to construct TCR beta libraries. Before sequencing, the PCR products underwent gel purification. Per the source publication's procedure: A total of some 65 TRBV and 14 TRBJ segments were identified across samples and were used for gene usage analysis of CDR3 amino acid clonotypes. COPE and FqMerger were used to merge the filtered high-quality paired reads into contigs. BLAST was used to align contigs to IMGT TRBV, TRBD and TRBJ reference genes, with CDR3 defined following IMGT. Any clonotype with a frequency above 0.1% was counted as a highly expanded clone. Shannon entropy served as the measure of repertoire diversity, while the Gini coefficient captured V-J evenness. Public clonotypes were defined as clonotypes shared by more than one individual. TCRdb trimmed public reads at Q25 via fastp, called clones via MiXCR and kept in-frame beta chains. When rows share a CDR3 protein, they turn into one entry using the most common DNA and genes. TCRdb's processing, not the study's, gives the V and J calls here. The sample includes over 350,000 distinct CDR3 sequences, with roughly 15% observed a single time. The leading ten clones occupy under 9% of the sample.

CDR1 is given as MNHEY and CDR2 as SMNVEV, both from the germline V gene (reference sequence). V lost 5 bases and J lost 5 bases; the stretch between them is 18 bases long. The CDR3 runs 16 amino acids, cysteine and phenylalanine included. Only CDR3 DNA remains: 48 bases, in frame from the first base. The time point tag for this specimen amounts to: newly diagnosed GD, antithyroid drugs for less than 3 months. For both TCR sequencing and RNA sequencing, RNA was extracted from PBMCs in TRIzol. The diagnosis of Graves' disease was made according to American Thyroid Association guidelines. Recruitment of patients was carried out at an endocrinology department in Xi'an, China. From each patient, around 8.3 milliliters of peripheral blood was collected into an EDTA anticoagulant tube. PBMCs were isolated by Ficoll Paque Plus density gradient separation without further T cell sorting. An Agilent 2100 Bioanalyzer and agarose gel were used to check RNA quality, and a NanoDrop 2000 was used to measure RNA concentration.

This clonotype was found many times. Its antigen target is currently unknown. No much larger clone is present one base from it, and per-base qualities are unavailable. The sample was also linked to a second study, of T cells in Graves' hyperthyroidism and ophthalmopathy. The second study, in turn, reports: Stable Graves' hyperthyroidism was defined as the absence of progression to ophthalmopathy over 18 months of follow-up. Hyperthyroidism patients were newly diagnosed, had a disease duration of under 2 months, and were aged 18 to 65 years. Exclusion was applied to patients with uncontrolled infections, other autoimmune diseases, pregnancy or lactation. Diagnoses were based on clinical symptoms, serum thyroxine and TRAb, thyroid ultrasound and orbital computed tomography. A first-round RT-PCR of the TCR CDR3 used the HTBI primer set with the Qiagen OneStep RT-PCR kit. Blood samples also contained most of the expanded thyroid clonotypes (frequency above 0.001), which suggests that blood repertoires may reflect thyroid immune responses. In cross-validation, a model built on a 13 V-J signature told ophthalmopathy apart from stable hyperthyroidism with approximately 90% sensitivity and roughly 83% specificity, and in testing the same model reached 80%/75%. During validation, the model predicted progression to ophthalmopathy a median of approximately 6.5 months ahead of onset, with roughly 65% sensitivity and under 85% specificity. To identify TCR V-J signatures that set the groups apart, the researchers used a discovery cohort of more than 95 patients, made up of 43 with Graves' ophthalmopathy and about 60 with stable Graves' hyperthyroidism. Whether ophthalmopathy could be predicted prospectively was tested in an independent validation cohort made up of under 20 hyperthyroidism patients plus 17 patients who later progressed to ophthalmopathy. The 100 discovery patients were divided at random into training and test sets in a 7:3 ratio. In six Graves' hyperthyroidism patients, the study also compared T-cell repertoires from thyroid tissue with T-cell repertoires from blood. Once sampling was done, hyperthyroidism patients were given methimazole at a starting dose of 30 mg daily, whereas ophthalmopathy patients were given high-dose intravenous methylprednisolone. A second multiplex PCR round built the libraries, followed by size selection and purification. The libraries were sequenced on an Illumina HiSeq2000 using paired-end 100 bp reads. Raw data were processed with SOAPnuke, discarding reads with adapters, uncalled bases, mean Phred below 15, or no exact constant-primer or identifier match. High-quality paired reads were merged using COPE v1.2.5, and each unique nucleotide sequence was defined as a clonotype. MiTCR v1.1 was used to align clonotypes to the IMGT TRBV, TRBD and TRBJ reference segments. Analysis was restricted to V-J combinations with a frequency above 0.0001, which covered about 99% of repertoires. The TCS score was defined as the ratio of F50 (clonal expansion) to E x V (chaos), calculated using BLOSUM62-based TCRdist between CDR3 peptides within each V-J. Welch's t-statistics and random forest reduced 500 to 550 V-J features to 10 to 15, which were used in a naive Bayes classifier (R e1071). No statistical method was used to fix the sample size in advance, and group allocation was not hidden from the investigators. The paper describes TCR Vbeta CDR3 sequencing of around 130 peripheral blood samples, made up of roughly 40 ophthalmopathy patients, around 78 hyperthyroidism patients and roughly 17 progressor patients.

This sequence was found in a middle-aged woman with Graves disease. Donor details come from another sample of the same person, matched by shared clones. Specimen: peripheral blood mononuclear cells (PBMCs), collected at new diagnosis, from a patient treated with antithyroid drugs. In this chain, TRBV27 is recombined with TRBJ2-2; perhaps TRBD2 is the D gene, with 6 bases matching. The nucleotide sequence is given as TGTGCCAGCAGTCCATACGGGGGATTAAGGACCGGGGAGCTGTTTTTT. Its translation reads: CASSPYGGLRTGELFF.